Below, one T cell receptor (beta chain) is given with its context. No antigen is known for it. These data belong to a study of a mutant IDH1 vaccine in newly diagnosed glioma. As for the study in general: Initiation of the vaccine course occurred 4-6 weeks after radiotherapy alone, or alongside temozolomide cycles.

General study findings and limits: Pseudoprogression appeared unlinked to shifts in leading peripheral T cell clonotypes.

Here immunoSEQ multiplex PCR was the method, and the copy in TCRdb shows in-frame clones only, minus some. The sample includes some 40,000 clones, 75% of them seen just once. CDR1 and CDR2 from the germline V gene are SGHRS and YFSETQ. The CDR3 is 16 amino acids. V shed 3 bases and J 4 bases; nucleotides not matched to a gene: 8. Indicated time point: week 47, end of study. In every dose of vaccine, 300 ug of mutant IDH1 20-mer peptide was given alongside topical imiquimod. Here the sequenced sample was PBMCs, taken from a glioma patient whose treatment included an IDH1 peptide vaccine. The receptor's source is a man aged 40-55 years with glioma. The chain joins TRBV5-1 to TRBJ2-2; 8 nucleotides agree with TRBD2. The CDR3, as DNA: TGCGCCAGCAGCTCCCGGGAGGGCCTAGGCACCGGGGAGCTGTTTTTT. Translated: CASSSREGLGTGELFF.